Listed below are T cell receptor beta chains from one sample, sequenced in a study of cytomegalovirus exposure and HLA in healthy donors. The assay was immunoSEQ multiplex PCR, and TCRdb's table has in-frame clones only and misses some. This table has about 180,000 clones, around 82% appearing once. The sample consisted of PBMCs. These receptors were obtained from a man in his fifties or sixties in good health and CMV-seronegative. The CDR3 runs from the conserved cysteine through the conserved F or W. D genes are given only for firm matches. Expanded clones get a size class; other rows say once, few or many, or leave the size out.

DNA: TGTGCCAGCAGTTTACTCGGGACAGCTAGCACAGATACGCAGTATTTT
CDR3: CASSLLGTASTDTQYF
J: TRBJ2-3
size: few
V: TRBV27
D: TRBD1

DNA: TGTGCCAGCAGCGTGGGACTATTGGAGACCCAGTACTTC
CDR3: CASSVGLLETQYF
J: TRBJ2-5
size: -
V: TRBV5-6
D: TRBD2

DNA: TGTGCCACCAGCAGAAACAGGGGGCTCGGCACGGTAGAAGCTTTCTTT
CDR3: CATSRNRGLGTVEAFF
J: TRBJ1-1
size: -
V: TRBV15
D: TRBD1

DNA: TGTGCCAGCAGGGCCGGGACAGGGGGTGAAAAACTGTTTTTT
CDR3: CASRAGTGGEKLFF
J: TRBJ1-4
size: -
V: TRBV7-2
D: TRBD1

DNA: TGTGCCAGCAAAATGGGGGGGCGTACTGAAGCTTTCTTT
CDR3: CASKMGGRTEAFF
J: TRBJ1-1
size: -
V: TRBV28
D: -

DNA: TGTGCCACCGGGACAGGGAATCAGCCCCAGCATTTT
CDR3: CATGTGNQPQHF
J: TRBJ1-5
size: -
V: TRBV27
D: TRBD1

DNA: TGTGCCAGCTCCCGGAGACAGGGGAACTCCTACGAGCAGTACTTC
CDR3: CASSRRQGNSYEQYF
J: TRBJ2-7
size: -
V: TRBV13
D: TRBD1

DNA: TGTGCCAGCAGATCACGCGGGGTTGGCAATCAGCCCCAGAATTTT
CDR3: CASRSRGVGNQPQNF
J: TRBJ1-5
size: -
V: TRBV6-5
D: -

DNA: TGTGCCAGCAGTTTATCCCCTAGCGGGTTTACCGGGGAGCTGTTTTTT
CDR3: CASSLSPSGFTGELFF
J: TRBJ2-2
size: -
V: TRBV27
D: TRBD2

DNA: TGCGCCAGCAGCTCCGGTCCGGCGGCGACCCTCTACGAGCAGTACTTC
CDR3: CASSSGPAATLYEQYF
J: TRBJ2-7
size: -
V: TRBV5-1
D: -

DNA: TGCGCCAGCAGCACCCGACAGGGGGCCCCTTACGAGCAGTACTTC
CDR3: CASSTRQGAPYEQYF
J: TRBJ2-7
size: -
V: TRBV5-1
D: TRBD1

DNA: TGTGCCTGCACCCCGGGAGGGGTAAGCAATCAGCCCCAGCATTTT
CDR3: CACTPGGVSNQPQHF
J: TRBJ1-5
size: -
V: TRBV30
D: -

DNA: TGCGCCAGCAGTAAGTTCCGGGGTGGGTCTGAAGCTTTCTTT
CDR3: CASSKFRGGSEAFF
J: TRBJ1-1
size: -
V: TRBV10-2
D: -

DNA: TGTGCCAGCAGCTTAGCCAGGGGGCGAGGGGATGAGCAGTTCTTC
CDR3: CASSLARGRGDEQFF
J: TRBJ2-1
size: -
V: TRBV7-9
D: TRBD1

DNA: TGCGCCAGCAGCCAATTCCCAGGCTCTGGAAACACCATATATTTT
CDR3: CASSQFPGSGNTIYF
J: TRBJ1-3
size: -
V: TRBV4-1
D: -

DNA: TGTGCCAGCAGTTACCCCCGTGCTGGACTCACCGGGGAGCTGTTTTTT
CDR3: CASSYPRAGLTGELFF
J: TRBJ2-2
size: few
V: TRBV6-6
D: -

DNA: TGTGCCAGCAGTGGACAGGGGGGCAATCTGAACACTGAAGCTTTCTTT
CDR3: CASSGQGGNLNTEAFF
J: TRBJ1-1
size: -
V: TRBV2
D: TRBD1

DNA: TGCGCCAGCAGCCTGGAGGGGACAGGGGGAGACATTCAGTACTTC
CDR3: CASSLEGTGGDIQYF
J: TRBJ2-4
size: -
V: TRBV5-1
D: TRBD1

DNA: TGTGCCAGCAGCTTGGAAGGTAGGGGTCGCAGCGAGCAGTACTTC
CDR3: CASSLEGRGRSEQYF
J: TRBJ2-7
size: -
V: TRBV5-4
D: -

DNA: TGTGCCAGTAGTATCCAGGGAGGAGGGACCGGGGAGCTGTTTTTT
CDR3: CASSIQGGGTGELFF
J: TRBJ2-2
size: -
V: TRBV19
D: -

DNA: TGTGCCAGCAGCACCGGTATAGCGGGAGCGGCGGCGGAGCAGTTCTTC
CDR3: CASSTGIAGAAAEQFF
J: TRBJ2-1
size: -
V: TRBV5-4
D: TRBD2

DNA: TGTGCCTGGAGTGTGGCGGGAGGGCGGTATAGCGAGCAGTTCTTC
CDR3: CAWSVAGGRYSEQFF
J: TRBJ2-1
size: -
V: TRBV30
D: TRBD2

DNA: TGTGCCAGCAGTTTTTTCGGTCTGGGGGCTAGTGGCTACACCTTC
CDR3: CASSFFGLGASGYTF
J: TRBJ1-2
size: -
V: TRBV28
D: -

DNA: TGTGCCAGTAGTCGACCGGGGGAGGGTAACTATGGCTACACCTTC
CDR3: CASSRPGEGNYGYTF
J: TRBJ1-2
size: -
V: TRBV19
D: -

DNA: TGTGCCAGCAGGTGGAGCGGGAACACAGATACGCAGTATTTT
CDR3: CASRWSGNTDTQYF
J: TRBJ2-3
size: few
V: TRBV6-6
D: TRBD2

DNA: TGTGCCAGCAGCTTAGCGCCCAGCGTAACCACAGATACGCAGTATTTT
CDR3: CASSLAPSVTTDTQYF
J: TRBJ2-3
size: -
V: TRBV7-6
D: -

DNA: TGCAGCGCCCTACTACAGGGCTTGGATCAGCCCCAGCATTTT
CDR3: CSALLQGLDQPQHF
J: TRBJ1-5
size: -
V: TRBV29-1
D: -

DNA: TGTGCCAGCAGCGTCGCGGGGGGGCACTATTCTGGGGCCAACGTCCTGACTTTC
CDR3: CASSVAGGHYSGANVLTF
J: TRBJ2-6
size: -
V: TRBV9
D: TRBD2

DNA: TGTGCCAGCAGCCCGCGCGATTACGAGCAGTACTTC
CDR3: CASSPRDYEQYF
J: TRBJ2-7
size: -
V: TRBV28
D: -

DNA: TGTGCCAGCAGCCTAGGACAGGGCCGTGAAGCTTTCTTT
CDR3: CASSLGQGREAFF
J: TRBJ1-1
size: -
V: TRBV7-8
D: TRBD1

DNA: TGTGCCAGCAGTTTTTCAGAGGATTTGAACACTGAAGCTTTCTTT
CDR3: CASSFSEDLNTEAFF
J: TRBJ1-1
size: -
V: TRBV27
D: -

DNA: TGTGCCAGCAGCTTTTACAGGGGCGAGACCCAGTACTTC
CDR3: CASSFYRGETQYF
J: TRBJ2-5
size: -
V: TRBV6-5
D: TRBD1

DNA: TGTGCCAGCAGCCAAGGAGGAGTGCAGGATACGCAGTATTTT
CDR3: CASSQGGVQDTQYF
J: TRBJ2-3
size: few
V: TRBV4-2
D: -

DNA: TGTGCCAGCAGTGGTATCGGAGCCTACGAGCAGTACTTC
CDR3: CASSGIGAYEQYF
J: TRBJ2-7
size: once
V: TRBV25-1
D: -

DNA: TGTGCCAGCAGTTACTCGGCAGGGCGTTCAGCTTTCTTT
CDR3: CASSYSAGRSAFF
J: TRBJ1-1
size: -
V: TRBV6-5
D: -

DNA: TGTGCCAGCAGCTACCAGGGGCGGACTGAAGCTTTCTTT
CDR3: CASSYQGRTEAFF
J: TRBJ1-1
size: -
V: TRBV5-4
D: -

DNA: TGTGCCAGCAGCTTAGTTCTTGGACTAGCGGGAGGCATAGGTACGCAGTATTTT
CDR3: CASSLVLGLAGGIGTQYF
J: TRBJ2-3
size: once
V: TRBV7-2
D: TRBD2

DNA: TGTGCCAGCAGTTTCGACGGGACACTTGGCTACACCTTC
CDR3: CASSFDGTLGYTF
J: TRBJ1-2
size: -
V: TRBV6-5
D: -

DNA: TGCGCCAGCAGCCAAGACGGGGACACTAATCAGCCCCAGCATTTT
CDR3: CASSQDGDTNQPQHF
J: TRBJ1-5
size: few
V: TRBV4-1
D: -

DNA: TGTGCCAGCAGGCCCCAGGGGGAAAACTATGGCTACACCTTC
CDR3: CASRPQGENYGYTF
J: TRBJ1-2
size: -
V: TRBV5-6
D: TRBD1

DNA: TGTGCCAGCAGAGCCGGACAGGGGCCCACCGGGGAGCTGTTTTTT
CDR3: CASRAGQGPTGELFF
J: TRBJ2-2
size: -
V: TRBV27
D: TRBD1

DNA: TGTGCCAGCAGTTCCTCCTTTTCCGGGGATGAGCAGTTCTTC
CDR3: CASSSSFSGDEQFF
J: TRBJ2-1
size: -
V: TRBV27
D: -

DNA: TGTGCCAGCAGTGAGGCGGGTAACTATGGCTACACCTTC
CDR3: CASSEAGNYGYTF
J: TRBJ1-2
size: -
V: TRBV6-1
D: -